The 31 T cell receptor beta chains in this list originate from one sample, sequenced in a study of neurological immune-mediated disorders. MiXCR, applied by TCRdb to the 5' RACE reads, yields one record per CDR3 protein. The sample includes 30,000 to 35,000 distinct CDR3 sequences, around a quarter of them seen just once. Material: CD4+ T cells from blood. All receptors derive from a man aged 50 to 59 with HTLV-1-associated myelopathy (HAM/TSP).

This clonotype appeared many times. The chain is built from TRBV5-6 and TRBJ2-7; no clear D gene. V was cut by 0 bases and J by 4 bases, with 8 bases left in between. Germline V gene lookup returns CDR1 SGHDT and CDR2 YYEEEE. The CDR3 totals 13 residues. The CDR3 DNA is TGTGCCAGCAGCTTGGGCATCCATTACGAGCAGTACTTC. Encoded protein: CASSLGIHYEQYF.

This clonotype was seen repeatedly, ten times or more. V and J are TRBV27 and TRBJ1-2, with D unresolved. V was trimmed by 2 bases and J by 4 bases, leaving 8 bases between them. From germline, CDR1 is MNHEY and CDR2 SMNVEV (reference sequence). This CDR3 is built from 13 residues. CDR3: CASSLEGSYGYTF. The CDR3, as DNA: TGTGCCAGCAGTTTAGAGGGCTCCTATGGCTACACCTTC.

The chain is built from TRBV4-1 and TRBJ2-5; D is unclear. This CDR3 is 15 amino acids long. From germline, CDR1 is MGHRA and CDR2 YSYEKL. V lost 0 bases and J lost 11, with 19 bases in between. The CDR3 sequence: CASSQENSRLREQYF. The CDR3 DNA is TGCGCCAGCAGCCAAGAGAATTCACGCTTACGTGAGCAGTACTTC.

J is TRBJ2-3 and V is TRBV5-1; D is ambiguous. The length of the CDR3 is 16 residues. V shed 1 base and J shed 2 bases, with 14 bases lying between them. From germline, CDR1 is SGHRS and CDR2 YFSETQ. CDR3 nucleotide sequence: TGCGCCAGCAGCTTGTCCGGACGGGCATACACAGATACGCAGTATTTT. This translates into CASSLSGRAYTDTQYF.

This clonotype was counted ten times or more. The chain is built from TRBV7-6 and TRBJ2-5; TRBD2 agrees at 9 bases. Germline loops: CDR1 SGHVS, CDR2 FNYEAQ. V was clipped by 2 bases and J by 2 bases; unmatched bases: 6. The CDR3 has 16 residues. DNA for the CDR3: TGTGCCAGCAGCTTATATTCAGCGGGGGGTCAAGAGACCCAGTACTTC. It translates to CASSLYSAGGQETQYF.

This clonotype was found many times. V gene TRBV5-8 combines with J gene TRBJ1-1, with 7 nucleotides matching TRBD1. V lost 2 bases and J lost 2; bases outside the gene matches: 6. This CDR3 has 15 residues. Germline assignment: CDR1 SGHTS and CDR2 YDEGEE. This CDR3 reads CASSFERGHNTEAFF. As DNA, the CDR3 is TGTGCCAGCAGCTTCGAGAGGGGGCACAACACTGAAGCTTTCTTT.

This clonotype was found many times. This sequence joins TRBV12-3 or TRBV12-4 and TRBJ2-5; perhaps TRBD2 as D (7 bases). The CDR3 runs to 15 residues. With 5 bases removed from V and 5 bases from J, the gap between germline ends came to 18 bases. Written as DNA, the CDR3 is TGTGCCAGCAGTCTCACGGGGGGCGGCTGGGAGACCCAGTACTTC. Protein product: CASSLTGGGWETQYF.

The chain carries TRBV20-1 and TRBJ2-1; D might be TRBD2 (6 bases). The CDR3 loop spans 15 amino acids. Germline-derived CDR1 and CDR2 are DFQATT and SNEGSKA (reference sequence). V was trimmed by 0 bases and J by 5 bases, leaving 14 bases between them. The CDR3 DNA reads TGCAGTGCTAGAGACAGGGACTTTGGACACAATGAGCAGTTCTTC. This gives the protein CSARDRDFGHNEQFF.

This clonotype was counted at least ten times. The chain links TRBV5-6 to TRBJ1-1; 9 nucleotides line up with TRBD1. The junction had 6 bases not matched to a gene; V was cut back by 5 bases and J by 4 bases. Germline CDR1 is SGHDT and CDR2 is YYEEEE. This CDR3 is 14 amino acids long. CDR3 nucleotides: TGTGCCAGCAGATACACAGGGGGCGGCACTGAAGCTTTCTTT. Encoded protein: CASRYTGGGTEAFF.

This clonotype came up many times. This sequence joins TRBV3-1 and TRBJ1-3; D unresolved. CDR3 length: 15 residues. From germline, CDR1 is LGHDT and CDR2 YNNKEL (reference sequence). Trimming cost V 0 bases and J 0 bases, with 6 bases left between them. In nucleotides, the CDR3 is TGTGCCAGCAGCCAAGAAATTCTCTCTGGAAACACCATATATTTT. Translating gives CASSQEILSGNTIYF.

This clonotype was seen at least ten times. The J gene is TRBJ2-4, the V gene TRBV12-3 or TRBV12-4, with 11 nucleotides matching TRBD2. Trimming at V came to 2 bases and at J to 9 bases, leaving 6 bases not matched to a gene. This CDR3 is 15 amino acids long. Here the CDR3 DNA reads TGTGCCAGCAGTTTACAAGGACTAGCGGGCGGCATTCAGTACTTC. This gives the protein CASSLQGLAGGIQYF.

This clonotype was observed many times. The chain has TRBV6-5 and TRBJ1-6; 9 bases line up with TRBD1. The junction had 3 bases not matched to a gene; V was cut back by 6 bases and J by 6 bases. Germline lookup yields CDR1 MNHEY and CDR2 SVGAGI. The CDR3 has 14 residues. This CDR3 is CASRETGGNSPLHF. The CDR3 region has the DNA TGTGCCAGCAGGGAGACAGGGGGTAATTCACCCCTCCACTTT.

In its sample, this clonotype was seen many times. This chain uses TRBV5-1 with TRBJ1-2; D may be TRBD1 (5 bases). This CDR3 is 15 amino acids long. Germline values: CDR1 SGHRS, CDR2 YFSETQ. Trimming removed 2 bases from V and 0 bases from J, with 11 bases in between. CDR3 sequence: CASSFQGSSNYGYTF. The CDR3 DNA is TGCGCCAGCAGCTTTCAGGGATCCTCTAACTATGGCTACACCTTC. The complete variable domain, with remaining parts taken from reference TRBV5-1 and TRBJ1-2, reads KAGVTQTPRYLIKTRGQQVTLSCSPISGHRSVSWYQQTPGQGLQFLFEYFSETQRNKGNFPGRFSGRQFSNSRSEMNVSTLELGDSALYLCASSFQGSSNYGYTFGSGTRLTVV.

In its sample, this clonotype was seen many times. Here the CDR3 reads CSAGTGGKYEQYF. As DNA, the CDR3 is TGCAGTGCTGGGACAGGGGGGAAATACGAGCAGTACTTC. The V and J genes are TRBV20-1 and TRBJ2-7, with 11 bases matching TRBD1. After removal of 5 bases from V and 4 bases from J, the junction contained 4 bases not matched to a gene. CDR3 length: 13 amino acids. Germline CDR1 is DFQATT and CDR2 is SNEGSKA (reference sequence).

This clonotype was observed at least ten times. The chain has TRBV5-1 and TRBJ2-7; a possible D gene is TRBD1 (5 bases). Trimming shortened V by 0 bases and J by 3 bases, and 13 bases separated the two germline ends. This CDR3 contains 15 residues. CDR1 is SGHRS and CDR2 is YFSETQ in the germline V gene. The CDR3 here is CASSLEQAPNYEQYF. The CDR3, as DNA: TGCGCCAGCAGCTTGGAACAGGCCCCAAACTACGAGCAGTACTTC.

The sample holds a few counts of this clonotype. This sequence joins TRBV7-9 and TRBJ2-7, with 7 bases lining up with TRBD1. CDR1 and CDR2 from the germline V gene are SEHNR and FQNEAQ (reference sequence). The CDR3 contains 14 residues. After removal of 5 bases from V and 2 bases from J, the junction contained 6 bases not matched to a gene. For the CDR3, the DNA is TGTGCCAGCAGCCGACGACAGGGTCCCTACGAGCAGTACTTC. Protein product: CASSRRQGPYEQYF.

This clonotype was seen repeatedly, ten times or more. This CDR3 reads CASSLKGLPVQETQYF. DNA for the CDR3: TGCGCCAGCAGCTTAAAGGGACTGCCGGTACAAGAGACCCAGTACTTC. This chain connects TRBV5-1 to TRBJ2-5; a weak D match, TRBD2 (6 bases). Germline V gene sequence: CDR1 SGHRS, CDR2 YFSETQ. The CDR3 totals 16 residues. V shed 2 bases and J shed 2 bases, with 16 bases lying between them.

This clonotype was seen many times. CDR3 sequence reads: CASSFGTGMNTEAFF. The CDR3 DNA reads TGTGCCAGCAGCTTCGGGACAGGGATGAACACTGAAGCTTTCTTT. This chain connects TRBV7-6 to TRBJ1-1; 9 nucleotides align to TRBD1. Losses at the gene ends were 3 bases for V and 0 bases for J; bases not matched to a gene: 2. There are 15 residues in the CDR3. Germline-derived CDR1 and CDR2 are SGHVS and FNYEAQ.

The V call is TRBV20-1, the J call TRBJ2-7; possibly TRBD1 or TRBD2 for D (5 bases each). The CDR3 loop spans 16 amino acids. The V end was cut by 1 base, the J end by 0 bases, with 16 bases between. From germline, CDR1 is DFQATT and CDR2 SNEGSKA (reference sequence). The CDR3 DNA is TGCAGTGCTAGAGGGAATGGGGGTCTGCCCTCCTACGAGCAGTACTTC. Translated: CSARGNGGLPSYEQYF.

This clonotype was counted ten times or more. The rearrangement links TRBV29-1 to TRBJ2-7; D uncertain. CDR1 is SQVTM and CDR2 is ANQGSEA in the germline V gene. The CDR3 has 17 residues. Trimming pared 4 bases from V and 2 bases from J, leaving 24 bases between. The DNA for the CDR3 is TGCAGCGTTGTTGGGCGGTGGAAGCGACTGGATGCCTACGAGCAGTACTTC. Its protein product is CSVVGRWKRLDAYEQYF.

This clonotype was recorded at least ten times. J is TRBJ1-2 and V is TRBV7-9; D is ambiguous. The CDR3 consists of 13 residues. The germline CDR1 and CDR2 sequences are SEHNR and FQNEAQ (reference sequence). V was pared by 6 bases and J by 3 bases, with 11 bases between. In nucleotides, the CDR3 is TGTGCCAGCAGTGGACCGAACGACTATGGCTACACCTTC. Translating it yields CASSGPNDYGYTF.

Many counts were recorded for this clonotype. CDR3 sequence reads: CSARRLAGGSSYNEQFF. The CDR3 DNA follows: TGCAGTGCTAGAAGACTAGCGGGGGGGAGCTCCTACAATGAGCAGTTCTTC. The rearrangement joins TRBV20-1 to TRBJ2-1, with 14 bases identical to TRBD2. Germline lookup yields CDR1 DFQATT and CDR2 SNEGSKA (reference sequence). This CDR3 has 17 amino acids. The V segment lost 2 bases and the J segment 0 bases; nucleotides outside the gene matches: 3.

The V call is TRBV7-8, the J call TRBJ1-1; 8 positions match TRBD1. CDR1 is SGHVS, CDR2 FQNEAQ, per germline. The CDR3 covers 13 residues. J was trimmed by 5 bases and V by 3 bases; bases with no gene match: 2. CDR3 residues: CASSFNRGTEAFF. CDR3 sequence (DNA): TGTGCCAGCAGCTTTAACAGGGGGACTGAAGCTTTCTTT. Based on the CDR3 plus reference TRBV7-8 and TRBJ1-1, the full variable domain is GAGVSQSPRYKVAKRGQDVALRCDPISGHVSLFWYQQALGQGPEFLTYFQNEAQLDKSGLPSDRFFAERPEGSVSTLKIQRTQQEDSAVYLCASSFNRGTEAFFGQGTRLTVV.

The table lists this clonotype with many counts. The chain employs TRBV5-5 and TRBJ1-1; tentatively, D is TRBD1 (5 bases). The CDR3 is 15 residues long. Germline CDR1 reads SGHKS; CDR2 reads YYEKEE (reference sequence). V was clipped by 4 bases and J by 0 bases, with 13 bases between them. The chain's CDR3 is CASSPRQSLNTEAFF. CDR3 in DNA: TGTGCCAGCAGCCCACGACAGAGTTTGAACACTGAAGCTTTCTTT.

This clonotype has at least ten counts. This chain links TRBV20-1 with TRBJ1-1; the D gene is possibly TRBD1 (5 bases). The V end was cut by 5 bases, the J end by 3 bases, with 10 bases between. The CDR3 runs to 12 residues. Germline lookup yields CDR1 DFQATT and CDR2 SNEGSKA (reference sequence). The CDR3, as DNA: TGCAGTGCTCGACAGCTTTACACTGAAGCTTTCTTT. Its protein is CSARQLYTEAFF.

This clonotype has ten or more counts. The J gene is TRBJ2-5, the V gene TRBV5-1, with D uncertain. V was clipped by 3 bases and J by 5 bases, with 14 bases between them. CDR3 length equals 14 residues. Germline CDR1 reads SGHRS; CDR2 reads YFSETQ. The CDR3, as DNA: TGCGCCAGCAGCTCCACAACCAAGCAGGAGACCCAGTACTTC. Amino acid sequence: CASSSTTKQETQYF.

This clonotype was detected many times. The rearrangement uses TRBV20-1 and TRBJ1-2, with D perhaps matching TRBD1 (5 bases). CDR1 is DFQATT and CDR2 is SNEGSKA in the germline V gene (reference sequence). This CDR3 has 15 amino acids. The V end lost 5 bases, the J end lost 4 bases, and 20 bases lay between the germline ends. CDR3 sequence: CSAPMGGITSYGYTF. For the CDR3, the DNA is TGCAGTGCTCCTATGGGGGGTATCACAAGCTATGGCTACACCTTC.

This clonotype was picked up a small number of times. V and J are TRBV10-2 and TRBJ1-2; a possible D gene is TRBD1 (5 bases). This CDR3 is 12 amino acids long. The germline gives CDR1 WSHSY, CDR2 SAAADI. The CDR3 is CASMRDDYGYTF. CDR3 nucleotides: TGCGCATCAATGCGGGACGACTATGGCTACACCTTC.

Ten or more counts support this clonotype. The chain couples TRBV5-1 to TRBJ2-7, with TRBD1 as a possible D gene (5 bases). The V gene lost 0 bases and the J gene lost 2 bases, with 12 bases spanning the gap. CDR1 is SGHRS, CDR2 YFSETQ, per germline. This CDR3 is built from 15 residues. In nucleotides, the CDR3 is TGCGCCAGCAGCTTGGACCAGGGCCCGACCTACGAGCAGTACTTC. Residues: CASSLDQGPTYEQYF.

This clonotype was recorded many times. The chain employs TRBV3-1 and TRBJ1-3; D is unresolved. The V gene's germline CDR1 is LGHDT and CDR2 YNNKEL (reference sequence). Between the trimmed V and J ends, which lost 3 bases and 5 bases, there was a span of 5 bases. The CDR3 loop spans 12 amino acids. CDR3 loop: CASSQMRNTIYF. CDR3 nucleotide sequence: TGTGCCAGCAGCCAGATGAGAAACACCATATATTTT.

DNA of the CDR3: TGCGCCAGCAGCCACGGACAGGGGACGGCGAACACCGGGGAGCTGTTTTTT. Residues: CASSHGQGTANTGELFF. J is TRBJ2-2 and V is TRBV5-1; 9 bases line up with TRBD1. This CDR3 has 17 residues. After removal of 4 bases from V and 0 bases from J, the junction contained 7 bases not matched to a gene. CDR1 is SGHRS and CDR2 is YFSETQ in the germline V gene.